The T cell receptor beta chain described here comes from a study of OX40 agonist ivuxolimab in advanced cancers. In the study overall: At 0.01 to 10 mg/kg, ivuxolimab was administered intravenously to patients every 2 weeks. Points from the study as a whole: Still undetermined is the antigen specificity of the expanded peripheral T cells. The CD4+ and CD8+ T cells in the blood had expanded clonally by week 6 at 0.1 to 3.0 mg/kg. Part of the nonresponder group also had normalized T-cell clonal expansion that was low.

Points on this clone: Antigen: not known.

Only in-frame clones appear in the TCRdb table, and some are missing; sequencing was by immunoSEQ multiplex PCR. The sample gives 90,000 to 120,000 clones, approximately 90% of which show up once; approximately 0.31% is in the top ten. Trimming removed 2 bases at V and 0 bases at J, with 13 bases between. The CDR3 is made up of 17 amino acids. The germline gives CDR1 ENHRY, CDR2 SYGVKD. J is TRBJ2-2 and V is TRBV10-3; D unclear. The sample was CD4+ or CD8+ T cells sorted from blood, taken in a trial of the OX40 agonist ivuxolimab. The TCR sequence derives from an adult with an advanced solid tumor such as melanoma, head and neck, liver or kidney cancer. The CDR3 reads CAISEVGRPANTGELFF. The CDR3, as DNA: TGTGCCATCAGTGAGGTTGGCAGACCGGCGAACACCGGGGAGCTGTTTTTT.